This TCR beta chain stems from a study of T cell responses to AZD1222 COVID-19 vaccine. Study-wide results and limits: Donor demographics were predominantly white British with a female majority; clonal diversity may be underestimated.

The germline V gene encodes CDR1 SSHAT and CDR2 FNYEAQ (reference sequence). The CDR3 consists of 13 residues. A note on this clone: What it binds is not known. One junction end disagrees with the germline gene, perhaps due to a read error.

Method: immunoSEQ multiplex PCR; TCRdb's copy keeps in-frame clones and lacks some. The sample includes some 120,000 clones, approximately 93% of them seen just once. The receptor was derived from an adult in good health. The sequenced sample was peripheral blood, obtained on day 0 of AZD1222 vaccination. The chain uses TRBV7-7 and TRBJ1-4; 9 nucleotides agree with TRBD1. The CDR3 nucleotides read TGTGCTAGCAGCAAGGGACAGGGTGAAAAACTGTTTTTT. This sequence encodes CASSKGQGEKLFF.